Shown below are 4 T cell receptor beta chains from a single sample sequenced in a study of T cell responses to AZD1222 COVID-19 vaccine. Profiled with immunoSEQ multiplex PCR; TCRdb holds only in-frame clones, not every one. Seen here are under 150,000 clones, under 95% observed once, and the top ten hold roughly 2.8%. The sample in question was peripheral blood, obtained on day 0 of AZD1222 vaccination. The receptors shown here come from an adult in good health.

V gene TRBV7-6 combines with J gene TRBJ2-5; no definite D call. V lost 0 bases and J 5 bases, leaving 13 bases between the germline ends. Per germline, CDR1 SGHVS and CDR2 FNYEAQ. The CDR3 contains 15 residues. CDR3 sequence reads: CASSLAAPKVETQYF. The DNA for the CDR3 is TGTGCCAGCAGCTTAGCGGCCCCTAAGGTGGAGACCCAGTACTTC.

The V and J genes are TRBV7-9 and TRBJ1-4; D possibly corresponds to TRBD1 (5 bases). Trimming cost V 10 bases and J 8 bases, with 17 bases left between them. CDR1 and CDR2 (germline): SEHNR, FQNEAQ (reference sequence). This CDR3 is 13 amino acids long. The CDR3: CATAGGGDEKLFF. The CDR3 DNA sequence: TGTGCCACCGCGGGCGGGGGGGACGAAAAACTGTTTTTT. Combining the CDR3 with reference TRBV7-9 and TRBJ1-4 gives the whole variable domain DTGVSQNPRHKITKRGQNVTFRCDPISEHNRLYWYRQTLGQGPEFLTYFQNEAQLEKSRLLSDRFSAERPKGSFSTLEIQRTEQGDSAMYLCATAGGGDEKLFFGSGTQLSVL.

This chain uses TRBV13 with TRBJ2-3, with TRBD2 matching 12 bases. CDR1 and CDR2 (germline): PRHDT, FYEKMQ (reference sequence). The CDR3 runs 15 residues. V lost 0 bases, J lost 5 bases, and 0 bases stayed unmatched. CDR3 in amino acids: CASSLGTSGRDTQYF. CDR3 sequence (DNA): TGTGCCAGCAGCTTAGGGACTAGCGGGAGAGATACGCAGTATTTT.

The chain has TRBV27 and TRBJ2-1; 12 nucleotides match TRBD2. J gave up 9 bases and V 3 bases, and 9 bases lay outside the gene matches. Germline values: CDR1 MNHEY, CDR2 SMNVEV (reference sequence). The CDR3 length is 16 residues. The CDR3 loop is CASSFTSGRYPPEQFF. The CDR3 DNA sequence: TGTGCCAGCAGTTTTACTAGCGGGAGGTACCCACCTGAGCAGTTCTTC.